This paragraph reports one T cell receptor beta chain. Its antigen is not identified. In preparing the TRB cDNA libraries, 5' RACE with UMI labels was used. TCRdb re-called the 5' RACE reads; one entry per CDR3 protein, DNA not given. The sample table includes fewer than 55,000 distinct CDR3 sequences. The source of the sample is a study of CXCR3-negative and CXCR3-positive naive CD8 T cells. Subsets of CD8+ T cells were each sorted in triplicate at hundreds of thousands of cells apiece. The CD45RO-CCR7+CD27+CD95- phenotype denoted naive CD8+ T cells. General study results and limits: Whereas memory cells differed, naive CXCR3-negative and CXCR3-positive cells shared similar TRBV-TRBJ usage.

This CDR3 has 12 residues. The chain uses TRBV12-3 or TRBV12-4 and TRBJ2-7; TCRdb's D call, TRBD1, is unchecked because there is no DNA. The clonotype originates from a human donor in good health. Some clones in this sample may be carry-over from other donors' samples. The specimen sequenced was naive CXCR3- CD8+ T cells from blood. Subset described: CD45RO-CCR7+CD27+CD95- naive CD8+ T cells lacking CXCR3 (TNR3-). The CDR3 here is CASSRSGGEQYF.